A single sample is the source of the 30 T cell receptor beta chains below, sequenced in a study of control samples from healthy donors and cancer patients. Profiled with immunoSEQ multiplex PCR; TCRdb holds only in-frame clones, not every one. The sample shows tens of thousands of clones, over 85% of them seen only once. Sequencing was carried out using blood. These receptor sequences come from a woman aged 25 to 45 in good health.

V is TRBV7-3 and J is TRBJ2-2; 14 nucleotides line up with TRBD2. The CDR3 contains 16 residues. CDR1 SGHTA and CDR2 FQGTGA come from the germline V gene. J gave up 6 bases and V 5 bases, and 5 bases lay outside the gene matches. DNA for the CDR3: TGTGCCAGCAGCCCGCCGGGACTAGCGGGAGCCGGGGAGCTGTTTTTT. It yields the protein CASSPPGLAGAGELFF. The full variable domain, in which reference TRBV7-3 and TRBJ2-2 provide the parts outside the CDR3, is GAGVSQTPSNKVTEKGKYVELRCDPISGHTALYWYRQSLGQGPEFLIYFQGTGAADDSGLPNDRFFAVRPEGSVSTLKIQRTERGDSAVYLCASSPPGLAGAGELFFGEGSRLTVL.

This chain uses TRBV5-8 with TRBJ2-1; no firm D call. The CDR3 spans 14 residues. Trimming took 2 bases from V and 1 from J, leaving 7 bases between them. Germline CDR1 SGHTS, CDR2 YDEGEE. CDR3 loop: CASSFSPSYNEQFF. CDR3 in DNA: TGTGCCAGCAGCTTTAGCCCGTCCTACAATGAGCAGTTCTTC.

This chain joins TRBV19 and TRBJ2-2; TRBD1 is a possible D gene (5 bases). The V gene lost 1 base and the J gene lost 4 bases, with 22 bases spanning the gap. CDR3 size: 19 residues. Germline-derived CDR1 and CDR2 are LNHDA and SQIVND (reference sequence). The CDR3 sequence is CASSIAGSRTYRTTGELFF. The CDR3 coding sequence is TGTGCCAGTAGTATAGCAGGGTCCCGTACTTATCGAACCACCGGGGAGCTGTTTTTT.

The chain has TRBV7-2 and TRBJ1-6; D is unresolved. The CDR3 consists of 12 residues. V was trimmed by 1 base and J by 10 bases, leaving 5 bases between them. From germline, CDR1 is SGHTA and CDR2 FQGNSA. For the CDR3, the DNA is TGTGCCAGCAGCTTAGATGCATCACCCCTCCACTTT. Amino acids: CASSLDASPLHF.

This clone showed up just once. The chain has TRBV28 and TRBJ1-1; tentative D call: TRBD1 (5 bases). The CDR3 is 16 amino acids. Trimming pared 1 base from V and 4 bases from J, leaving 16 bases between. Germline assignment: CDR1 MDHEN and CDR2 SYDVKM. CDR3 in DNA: TGTGCCAGCAGTTTATTTTGGTGGCAGGGAGGCACTGAAGCTTTCTTT. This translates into CASSLFWWQGGTEAFF. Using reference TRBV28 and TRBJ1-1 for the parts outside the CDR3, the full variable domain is DVKVTQSSRYLVKRTGEKVFLECVQDMDHENMFWYRQDPGLGLRLIYFSYDVKMKEKGDIPEGYSVSREKKERFSLILESASTNQTSMYLCASSLFWWQGGTEAFFGQGTRLTVV.

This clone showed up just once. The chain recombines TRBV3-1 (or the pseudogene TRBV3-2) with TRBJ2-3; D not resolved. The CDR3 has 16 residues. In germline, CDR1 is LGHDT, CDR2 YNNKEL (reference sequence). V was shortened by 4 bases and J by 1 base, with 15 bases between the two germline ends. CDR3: CASSPQKRHGTDTQYF. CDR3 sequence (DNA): TGTGCCAGCAGCCCGCAAAAAAGGCACGGCACAGATACGCAGTATTTT.

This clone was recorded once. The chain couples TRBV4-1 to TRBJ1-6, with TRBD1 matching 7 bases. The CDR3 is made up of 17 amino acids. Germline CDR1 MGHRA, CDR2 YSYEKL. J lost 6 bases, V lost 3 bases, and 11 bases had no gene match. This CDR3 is CASSQAPRGGGNSPLHF. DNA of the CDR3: TGCGCCAGCAGCCAGGCCCCCCGAGGGGGCGGTAATTCACCCCTCCACTTT.

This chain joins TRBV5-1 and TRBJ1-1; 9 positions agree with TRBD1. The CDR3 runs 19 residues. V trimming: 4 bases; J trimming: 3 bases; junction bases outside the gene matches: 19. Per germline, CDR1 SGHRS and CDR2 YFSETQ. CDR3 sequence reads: CASSRLTGTGLGVDTEAFF. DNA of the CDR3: TGCGCCAGCAGCCGTCTTACGGGGACAGGGTTGGGTGTGGACACTGAAGCTTTCTTT.

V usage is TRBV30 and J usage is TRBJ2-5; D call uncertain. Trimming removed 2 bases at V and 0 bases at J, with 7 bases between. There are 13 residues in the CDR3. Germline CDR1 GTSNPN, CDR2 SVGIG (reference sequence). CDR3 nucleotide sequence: TGTGCCTGGAGTCACCCGAACCAAGAGACCCAGTACTTC. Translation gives CAWSHPNQETQYF. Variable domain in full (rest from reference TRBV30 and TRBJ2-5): SQTIHQWPATLVQPVGSPLSLECTVEGTSNPNLYWYRQAAGRGLQLLFYSVGIGQISSEVPQNLSASRPQDRQFILSSKKLLLSDSGFYLCAWSHPNQETQYFGPGTRLLVL.

The CDR3, as DNA: TGCGCCAGCAGCCAACGCGTGGACAGAGCCTACGAGCAGTACTTC. Its protein product is CASSQRVDRAYEQYF. The rearrangement links TRBV4-1 to TRBJ2-7; weak D call: TRBD1 (6 bases). The CDR3 is 15 amino acids. Trimming removed 2 bases from V and 2 bases from J, with 13 bases in between. Germline V gives CDR1 MGHRA, CDR2 YSYEKL.

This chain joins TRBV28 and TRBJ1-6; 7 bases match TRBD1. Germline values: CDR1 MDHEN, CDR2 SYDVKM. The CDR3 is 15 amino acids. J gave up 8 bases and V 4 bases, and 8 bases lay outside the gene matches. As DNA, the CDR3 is TGTGCCAGCAGTTACACAGGGGAGGGGTATTCACCCCTCCACTTT. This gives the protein CASSYTGEGYSPLHF.

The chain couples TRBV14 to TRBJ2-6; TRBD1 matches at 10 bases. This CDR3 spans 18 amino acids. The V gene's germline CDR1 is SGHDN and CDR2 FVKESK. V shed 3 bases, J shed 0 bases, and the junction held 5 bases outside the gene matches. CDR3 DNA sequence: TGTGCCAGCAGCCAGTCGGGACAGGGGATCTCTGGGGCCAACGTCCTGACTTTC. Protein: CASSQSGQGISGANVLTF.

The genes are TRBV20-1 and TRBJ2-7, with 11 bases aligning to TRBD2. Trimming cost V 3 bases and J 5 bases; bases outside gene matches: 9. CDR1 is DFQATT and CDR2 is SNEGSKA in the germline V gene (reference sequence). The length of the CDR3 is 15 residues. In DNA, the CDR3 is TGCAGTGCTAGTAGGGGTAGCGGGAGGGCAAACGAGCAGTACTTC. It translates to CSASRGSGRANEQYF.

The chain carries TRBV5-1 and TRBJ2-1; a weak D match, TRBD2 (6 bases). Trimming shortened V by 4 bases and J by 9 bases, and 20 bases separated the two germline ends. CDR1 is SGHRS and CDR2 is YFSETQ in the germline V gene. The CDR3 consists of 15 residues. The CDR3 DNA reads TGCGCCAGCAGCGGGGAGGAGGGCCGGGTAAGTGAGCAGTTCTTC. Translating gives CASSGEEGRVSEQFF.

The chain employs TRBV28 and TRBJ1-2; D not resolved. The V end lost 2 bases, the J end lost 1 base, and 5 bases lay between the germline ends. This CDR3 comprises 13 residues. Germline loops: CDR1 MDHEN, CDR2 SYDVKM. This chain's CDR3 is CASSLPGNYGYTF. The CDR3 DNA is TGTGCCAGCAGTTTACCGGGTAACTATGGCTACACCTTC.

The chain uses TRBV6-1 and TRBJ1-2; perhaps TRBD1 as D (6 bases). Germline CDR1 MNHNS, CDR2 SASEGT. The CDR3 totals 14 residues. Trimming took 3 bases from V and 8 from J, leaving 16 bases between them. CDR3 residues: CASSDRQGIDGYTF. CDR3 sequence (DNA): TGTGCCAGCAGTGACCGTCAGGGGATAGACGGCTACACCTTC.

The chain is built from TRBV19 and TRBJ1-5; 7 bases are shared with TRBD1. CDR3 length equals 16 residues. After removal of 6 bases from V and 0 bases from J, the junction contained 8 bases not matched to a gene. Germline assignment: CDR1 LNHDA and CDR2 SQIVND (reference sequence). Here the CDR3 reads CASSPTTGSSNQPQHF. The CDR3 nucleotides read TGTGCCAGTAGCCCTACGACAGGGAGTAGCAATCAGCCCCAGCATTTT.

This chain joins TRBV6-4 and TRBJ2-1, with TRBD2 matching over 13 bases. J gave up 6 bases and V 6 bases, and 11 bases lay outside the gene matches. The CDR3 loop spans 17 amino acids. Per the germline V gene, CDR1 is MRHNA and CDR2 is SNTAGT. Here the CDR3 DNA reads TGTGCCAGCAGCCCCCACCTGACTAGCGGGAGGTTCAATGAGCAGTTCTTC. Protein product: CASSPHLTSGRFNEQFF.

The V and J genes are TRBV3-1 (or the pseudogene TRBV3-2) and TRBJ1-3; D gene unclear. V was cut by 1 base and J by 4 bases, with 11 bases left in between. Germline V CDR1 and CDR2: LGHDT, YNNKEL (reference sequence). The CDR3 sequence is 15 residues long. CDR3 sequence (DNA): TGTGCCAGCAGCCAAGCGAGGGCGGCAGGAAACACCATATATTTT. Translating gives CASSQARAAGNTIYF.

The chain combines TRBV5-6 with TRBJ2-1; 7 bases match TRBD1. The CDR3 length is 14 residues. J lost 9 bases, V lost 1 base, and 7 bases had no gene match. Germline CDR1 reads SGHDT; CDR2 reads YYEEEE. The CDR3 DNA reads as TGTGCCAGCAGCTTGCAAGCCTACAGGGGTGAGCAGTTCTTC. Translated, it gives CASSLQAYRGEQFF.

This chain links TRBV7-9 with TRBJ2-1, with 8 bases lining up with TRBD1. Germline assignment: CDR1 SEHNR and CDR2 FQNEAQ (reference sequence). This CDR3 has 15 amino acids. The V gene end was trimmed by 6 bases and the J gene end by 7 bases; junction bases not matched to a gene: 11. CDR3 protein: CASSHRQGMENEQFF. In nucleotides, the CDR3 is TGTGCCAGCAGTCATAGACAGGGGATGGAAAATGAGCAGTTCTTC.

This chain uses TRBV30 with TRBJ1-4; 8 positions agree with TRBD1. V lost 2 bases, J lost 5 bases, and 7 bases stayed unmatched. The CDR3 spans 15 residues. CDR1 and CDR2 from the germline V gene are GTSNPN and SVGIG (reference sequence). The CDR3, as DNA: TGTGCCTGGAGTCCCCGGACAGGGCGGAATGAAAAACTGTTTTTT. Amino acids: CAWSPRTGRNEKLFF.

The CDR3 DNA reads TGCGCCAGCAGCCCTAGCGGGGGCTACAATGAGCAGTTCTTC. Its translation: CASSPSGGYNEQFF. This chain joins TRBV5-1 and TRBJ2-1; the match to TRBD2 covers 10 bases. Germline CDR1 SGHRS, CDR2 YFSETQ. The CDR3 covers 14 residues. V dropped 4 bases and J dropped 3; count of bases not matched to a gene: 1.

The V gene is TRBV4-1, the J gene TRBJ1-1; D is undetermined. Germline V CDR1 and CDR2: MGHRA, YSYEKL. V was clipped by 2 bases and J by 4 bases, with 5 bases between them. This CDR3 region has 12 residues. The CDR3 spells CASSQSGTEAFF. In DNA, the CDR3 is TGCGCCAGCAGCCAATCGGGCACTGAAGCTTTCTTT.

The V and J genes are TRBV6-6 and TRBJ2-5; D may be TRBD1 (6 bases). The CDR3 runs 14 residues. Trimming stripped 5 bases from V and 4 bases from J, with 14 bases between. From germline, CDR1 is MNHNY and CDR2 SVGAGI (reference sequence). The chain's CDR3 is CASSTQRTVETQYF. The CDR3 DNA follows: TGTGCCAGCAGTACGCAGCGGACAGTAGAGACCCAGTACTTC.

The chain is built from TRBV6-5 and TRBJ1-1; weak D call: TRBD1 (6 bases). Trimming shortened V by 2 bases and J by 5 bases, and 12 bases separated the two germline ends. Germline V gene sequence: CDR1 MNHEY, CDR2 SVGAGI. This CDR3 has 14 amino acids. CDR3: CASSYDGGRTEAFF. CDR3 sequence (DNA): TGTGCCAGCAGTTACGATGGGGGGCGGACTGAAGCTTTCTTT.

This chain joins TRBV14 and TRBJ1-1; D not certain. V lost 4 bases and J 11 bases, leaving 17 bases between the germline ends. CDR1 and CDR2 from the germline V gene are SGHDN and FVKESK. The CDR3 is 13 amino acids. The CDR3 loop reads CASSLVAGRRAFF. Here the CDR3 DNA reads TGTGCCAGCAGCCTAGTAGCCGGGAGGAGGGCTTTCTTT.

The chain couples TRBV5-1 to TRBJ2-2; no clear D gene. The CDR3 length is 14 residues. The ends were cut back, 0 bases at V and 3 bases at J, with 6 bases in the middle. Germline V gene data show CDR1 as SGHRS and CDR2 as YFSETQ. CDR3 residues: CASSLDGDTGELFF. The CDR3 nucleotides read TGCGCCAGCAGCTTGGACGGCGACACCGGGGAGCTGTTTTTT.

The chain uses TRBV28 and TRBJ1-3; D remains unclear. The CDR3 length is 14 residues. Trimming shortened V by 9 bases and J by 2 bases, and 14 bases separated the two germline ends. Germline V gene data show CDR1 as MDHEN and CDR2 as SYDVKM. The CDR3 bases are TGTGCCAGTGCAACTGGGCATGCTGGAAACACCATATATTTT. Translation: CASATGHAGNTIYF.

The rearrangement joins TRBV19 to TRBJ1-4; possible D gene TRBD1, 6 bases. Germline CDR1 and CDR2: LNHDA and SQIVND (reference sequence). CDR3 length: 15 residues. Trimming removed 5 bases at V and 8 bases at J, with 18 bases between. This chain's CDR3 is CASSFRDTNPEKLFF. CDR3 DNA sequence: TGTGCCAGTAGTTTCCGGGACACCAATCCGGAAAAACTGTTTTTT.